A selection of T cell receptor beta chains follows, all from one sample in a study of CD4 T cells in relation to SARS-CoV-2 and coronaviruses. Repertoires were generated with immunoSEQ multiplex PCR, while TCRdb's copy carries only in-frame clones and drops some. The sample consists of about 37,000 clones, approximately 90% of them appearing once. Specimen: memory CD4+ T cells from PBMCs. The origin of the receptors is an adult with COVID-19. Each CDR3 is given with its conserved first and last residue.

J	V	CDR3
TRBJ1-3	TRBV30	CAWMSGGGSGNTIYF
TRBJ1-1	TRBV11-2	CASSSGAGNTEAFF
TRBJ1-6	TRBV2	CASRDMVNSPLHF
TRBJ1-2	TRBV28	CASVTPRGANYGYTF
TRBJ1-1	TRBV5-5	CASSEGRLNTEAFF
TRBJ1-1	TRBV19	CASSIQGGNTEAFF
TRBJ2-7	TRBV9	CASSLGGVSSYEQYF
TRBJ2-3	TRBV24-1	CATSDSRRSADTQYF
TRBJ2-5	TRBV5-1	CASSLVSGQETQYF
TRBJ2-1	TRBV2	CASSADRQSYNEQFF
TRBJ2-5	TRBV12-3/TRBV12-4	CASSFRGGETQYF
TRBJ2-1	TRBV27	CASSRTMGPYNEQFF
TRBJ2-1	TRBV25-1	CASSVRDEQFF
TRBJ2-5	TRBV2	CAGAQDRGDQETQYF
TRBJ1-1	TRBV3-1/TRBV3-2	CASSHLQDTLASLPTEAFF
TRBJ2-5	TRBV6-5	CATTATGQAQETQYF
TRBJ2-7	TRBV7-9	CASSLAGGLSYEQYF
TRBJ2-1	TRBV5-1	CASSGDLAGGLLEQFF
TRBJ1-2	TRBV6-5	CASSNTGGGYTF
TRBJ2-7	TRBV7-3	CASSQTSGGPYEQYF
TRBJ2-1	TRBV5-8	CASSLEVSGGPRSSYNEQFF
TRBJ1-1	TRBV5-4	CASSPQTPSSTEAFF
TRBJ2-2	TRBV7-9	CASSLVQNTGELFF
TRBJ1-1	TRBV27	CASSLRLGNTEAFF
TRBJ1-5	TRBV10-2	CASSPRGNQPQHF
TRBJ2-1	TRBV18	CASSPPTSGVFNEQFF
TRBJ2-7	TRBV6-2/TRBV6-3	CASSTLVDRRSPEQYF
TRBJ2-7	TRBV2	CASRQGTGALSSYEQYF
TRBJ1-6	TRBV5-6	CASSLEPLDFLHF
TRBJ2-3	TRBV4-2	CASSQAGGTQYF
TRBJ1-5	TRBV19	CASSIRTEENQPQHF
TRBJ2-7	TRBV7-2	CASSLDRGEQYF
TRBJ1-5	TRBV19	CASSVGHPNQPQHF
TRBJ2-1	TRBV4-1	CASSPQRGDNEQFF
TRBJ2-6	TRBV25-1	CASSSDGKTRSGANVLTF
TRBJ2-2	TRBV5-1	CATGELAYTGELFF
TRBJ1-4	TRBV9	CASSPRDRVDEKLFF
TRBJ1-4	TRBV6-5	CASSKLNEKLFF
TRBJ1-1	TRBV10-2	CASSLGGMNTEAFF
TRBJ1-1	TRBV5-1	CASSLDVNTEAFF
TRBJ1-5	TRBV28	CASSWARNLSPQHF
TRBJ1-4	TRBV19	CASSKDRVSEKLFF
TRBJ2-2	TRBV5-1	CASSLGQGVGTGELFF
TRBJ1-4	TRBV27	CASSQWGTGAKPNEKLFF
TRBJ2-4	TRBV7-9	CASSLVRWSEGNIQYF
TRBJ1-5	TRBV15	CATSGALSSNQPQHF
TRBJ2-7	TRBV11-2	CASRTLRGRAIEQYF
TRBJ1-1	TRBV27	CASSDSKLMNTEAFF
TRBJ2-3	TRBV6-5	CASRRQGGTDTQYF
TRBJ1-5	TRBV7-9	CASSGQPNSNQPQHF
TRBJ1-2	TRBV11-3	CASSPMAGYGYTF
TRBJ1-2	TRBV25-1	CASSESGTGDYGYTF
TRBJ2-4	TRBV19	CASSIQVLAKNIQYF
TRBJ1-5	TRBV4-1	CASSQSGTGNQPQHF
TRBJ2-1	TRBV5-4	CASSGKRDSPYNEQFF